This is a list of T cell receptor beta chains from one sample in a study of cytomegalovirus exposure and HLA in healthy donors. Profiled with immunoSEQ multiplex PCR; TCRdb holds only in-frame clones, not every one. The table lists roughly 60,000 clones, about 81% of them singletons. The material sequenced was PBMCs. Source of these receptors: a woman in her twenties or thirties in good health and CMV-seronegative. The CDR3 runs from the conserved cysteine through the conserved F or W. Fields, in order: D gene, J gene, clone size, V gene, CDR3 DNA, CDR3 protein. The D gene is left open where the match is weak. Size values are once, few and many counts, or a class for expanded clones, and some rows have none.

>TRBD1|TRBJ2-7|-|TRBV4-1
TGCGCCAGCAGCCATGACACAGGGGCCAGCGAGCAGTACTTC
CASSHDTGASEQYF
>-|TRBJ1-6|-|TRBV6-5
TGTGCCAGCAGTTACTCGGAGGGTCGGGCAAATTCACCCCTCCACTTT
CASSYSEGRANSPLHF
>-|TRBJ2-7|-|TRBV4-1
TGCGCCAGCAGCCAAGAGCCAGCGGAGGCCACCTACGAGCAGTACTTC
CASSQEPAEATYEQYF
>-|TRBJ2-3|few|TRBV5-1
TGCGCCAGCAGCTTGGCCGCCCTACCTATATCCACAGATACGCAGTATTTT
CASSLAALPISTDTQYF
>-|TRBJ2-3|-|TRBV6-6
TGTGCCAGCAGTTCCTTATGGTACAGGGACACAGATACGCAGTATTTT
CASSSLWYRDTDTQYF
>-|TRBJ2-7|once|TRBV27
TGTGCCAGCAGCTCCGGGAACTCCTACGAGCAGTACTTC
CASSSGNSYEQYF
>TRBD2|TRBJ2-7|-|TRBV5-1
TGCGCCAGCAGCTCGCGGTCCGGACTAGCGGGAGTTACCGAGCAGTACTTC
CASSSRSGLAGVTEQYF
>TRBD1|TRBJ2-5|-|TRBV27
TGTGCCAGCAGTTTAGGGGACAGGCCACGGGAGACCCAGTACTTC
CASSLGDRPRETQYF
>TRBD1|TRBJ2-3|-|TRBV6-6
TGTGCCAGCAGTTGGGGACAGGGGTTGGCAGATACGCAGTATTTT
CASSWGQGLADTQYF
>-|TRBJ1-5|-|TRBV7-2
TGTGCCAGCAGCCCAGGGCGGGAACAGCCCCAGCATTTT
CASSPGREQPQHF
>TRBD2|TRBJ2-5|-|TRBV5-1
TGCGCCAGCGGACTAGCGGGAGTAAGTGGAGAGACCCAGTACTTC
CASGLAGVSGETQYF
>-|TRBJ2-3|-|TRBV11-3
TGTGCCAGCAGCTTAGAGGGTAGCGTCGCAGATACGCAGTATTTT
CASSLEGSVADTQYF
>TRBD2|TRBJ2-3|-|TRBV28
TGTGCCAGCAGCCCCGACCGGGGCGGGAGAACAGATACGCAGTATTTT
CASSPDRGGRTDTQYF
>-|TRBJ2-2|-|TRBV2
TGTGCCAGCAGAACTATTCGGGGGTCCGGGGAGCTGTTTTTT
CASRTIRGSGELFF
>-|TRBJ1-3|-|TRBV7-2
TGTGCCAGCAGCTTAGCAGGGGCCTACTCTGGAAACACCATATATTTT
CASSLAGAYSGNTIYF
>-|TRBJ1-1|-|TRBV6-5
TGTGCCAGCACTAATTCCCTCAACACTGAAGCTTTCTTT
CASTNSLNTEAFF
>TRBD2|TRBJ2-7|once|TRBV5-1
TGCGCCAGCAGCTTGGGGGATGGCGGGAGGGTAAGAGGCGAGCAGTACTTC
CASSLGDGGRVRGEQYF
>TRBD2|TRBJ2-1|few|TRBV7-9
TGTGCCAGCAGCTTATGGGCTAGCGGGAGGCCCCATGAGCAGTTCTTC
CASSLWASGRPHEQFF
>-|TRBJ2-7|-|TRBV28
TGTGCCAGCAGTTTCTCGACACCTCGGGGTGAGCAGTACTTC
CASSFSTPRGEQYF
>TRBD2|TRBJ2-7|-|TRBV6-5
TGTGCCAGCAGCAGGACTAGCGGGAGGGCCTACGAGCAGTACTTC
CASSRTSGRAYEQYF
>TRBD1|TRBJ2-5|-|TRBV5-8
TGTGCCAGCAACTCGGGACAGGTAGAGACCCAGTACTTC
CASNSGQVETQYF
>-|TRBJ2-1|-|TRBV9
TGTGCCAGCAGCTCGACTAAATCCGTTCCTGAGCAGTTCTTC
CASSSTKSVPEQFF
>-|TRBJ2-3|-|TRBV6-5
TGTGCCAGCAGACGAGGAGATACGCAGTATTTT
CASRRGDTQYF
>-|TRBJ1-5|few|TRBV27
TGTGCCAGCAGTTCGGCAGGAAATCAGCCCCAGCATTTT
CASSSAGNQPQHF
>TRBD1|TRBJ2-6|-|TRBV4-1
TGCGCCAGCAGCCCATGGACAGGGCGCCCAACTGGGGCCAACGTCCTGACTTTC
CASSPWTGRPTGANVLTF
>TRBD1|TRBJ1-5|-|TRBV15
TGTGCCACCAGCAGGGACAGGCCCTTGGAGCCCCAGCATTTT
CATSRDRPLEPQHF